Listed here is a single T cell receptor beta chain. Germline loops: CDR1 LNHDA, CDR2 SQIVND (reference sequence). The CDR3 has 14 amino acids. V lost 7 bases and J lost 2, with 11 bases in between. The entry originates in a study of blood T cell repertoires in COVID-19. Sequencing used immunoSEQ multiplex PCR; TCRdb keeps in-frame clones, though not all of them. The data show 180,000 or so clones, with around 83% seen just once and almost 1% held by the top ten. Sample: peripheral blood. This chain uses TRBV19 with TRBJ1-4; D remains unclear. This receptor was identified in a man in his late teens or twenties with acute or convalescent COVID-19. CDR3 in amino acids: CASKGGATNEKLFF. As DNA, the CDR3 is TGTGCCAGTAAAGGCGGCGCGACTAATGAAAAACTGTTTTTT.